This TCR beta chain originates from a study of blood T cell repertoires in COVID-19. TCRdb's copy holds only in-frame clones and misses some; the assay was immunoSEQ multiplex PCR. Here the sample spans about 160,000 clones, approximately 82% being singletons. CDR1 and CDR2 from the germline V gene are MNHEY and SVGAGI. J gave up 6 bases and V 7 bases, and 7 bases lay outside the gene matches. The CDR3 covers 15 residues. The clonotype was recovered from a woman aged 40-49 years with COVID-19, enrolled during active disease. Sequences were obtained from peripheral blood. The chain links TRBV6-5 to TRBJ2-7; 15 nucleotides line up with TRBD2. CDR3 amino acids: CASTLGLAGGSEQYF. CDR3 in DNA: TGTGCCAGCACACTGGGACTAGCGGGAGGTAGCGAGCAGTACTTC.